The clone carrying this T cell receptor (delta chain) has just a few counts. The source of the sample is a study of gamma-delta chains in newborns, infants, children. At the level of the study: Microbial exposure reportedly drives polyclonal innate γδ T cell expansion after birth.

TCRdb re-processed the reads using CATT. The data show approximately 12,000 delta-chain clones, roughly 8% seen once. CDR3 length: 16 residues. V lost 3 bases, J lost 2 bases, and 1 base stayed unmatched. Per the germline V gene, CDR1 is GEAIGNYY and CDR2 is EKD. J is TRDJ3 and V is TRDV2; 9 bases fit TRDD3. The sample consisted of blood. This clonotype originated in a child who was a newborn, infant or young child, either healthy, febrile or measles-vaccinated (not recorded which). The CDR3 bases are TGTGCCTGTGACTACTGGGGGACCTGGGACACCCGACAGATGTTTTTC. This codes for CACDYWGTWDTRQMFF.